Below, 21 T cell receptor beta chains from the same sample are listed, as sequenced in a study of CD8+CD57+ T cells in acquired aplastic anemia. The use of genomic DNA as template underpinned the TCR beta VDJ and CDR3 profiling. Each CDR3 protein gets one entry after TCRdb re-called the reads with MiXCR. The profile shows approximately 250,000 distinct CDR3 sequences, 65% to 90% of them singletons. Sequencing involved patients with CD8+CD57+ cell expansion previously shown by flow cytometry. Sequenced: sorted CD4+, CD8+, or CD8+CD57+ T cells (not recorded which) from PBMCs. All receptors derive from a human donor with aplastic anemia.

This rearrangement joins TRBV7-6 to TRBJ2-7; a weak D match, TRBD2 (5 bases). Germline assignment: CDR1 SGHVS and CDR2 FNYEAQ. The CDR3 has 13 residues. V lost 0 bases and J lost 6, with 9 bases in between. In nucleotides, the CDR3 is TGTGCCAGCAGCTTAGCGGGAGAGCGCGAGCAGTACTTC. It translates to CASSLAGEREQYF.

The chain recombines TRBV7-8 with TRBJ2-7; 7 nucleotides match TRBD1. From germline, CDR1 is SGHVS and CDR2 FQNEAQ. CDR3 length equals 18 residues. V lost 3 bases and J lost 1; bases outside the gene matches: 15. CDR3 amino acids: CASSFARDGTALSYEQYV. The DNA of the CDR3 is TGTGCCAGCAGCTTTGCTCGAGACGGGACAGCGCTTTCCTACGAGCAGTACGTC.

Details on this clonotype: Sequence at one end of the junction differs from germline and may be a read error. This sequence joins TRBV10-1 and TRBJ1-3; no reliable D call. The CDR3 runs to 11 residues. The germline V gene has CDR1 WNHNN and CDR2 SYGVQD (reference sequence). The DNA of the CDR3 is TGTGCCATCAAGAACGAACAAAGGGAGTATTTT. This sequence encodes CAIKNEQREYF.

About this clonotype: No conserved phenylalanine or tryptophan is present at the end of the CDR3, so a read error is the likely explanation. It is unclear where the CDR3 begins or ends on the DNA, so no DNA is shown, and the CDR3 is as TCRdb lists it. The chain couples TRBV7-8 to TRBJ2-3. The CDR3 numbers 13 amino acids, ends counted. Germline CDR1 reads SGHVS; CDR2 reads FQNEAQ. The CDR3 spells CASSDSAETATQY.

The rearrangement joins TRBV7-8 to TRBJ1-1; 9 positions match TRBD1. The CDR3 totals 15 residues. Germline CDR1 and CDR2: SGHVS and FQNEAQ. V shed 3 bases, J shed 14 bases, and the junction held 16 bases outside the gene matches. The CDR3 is CASSLDRGGPTSSFF. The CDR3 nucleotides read TGTGCCAGCAGCTTGGACAGGGGTGGTCCTACGAGCAGCTTCTTT.

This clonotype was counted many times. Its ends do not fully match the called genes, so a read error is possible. CDR3 residues: CASSLASGSGDTHF. The CDR3 DNA reads TGTGCCAGCAGCTTAGCTAGCGGGAGCGGAGATACGCATTTT. This rearrangement joins TRBV7-2 to TRBJ2-3, with 9 bases that match TRBD2. This CDR3 is 14 amino acids long. Per the germline V gene, CDR1 is SGHTA and CDR2 is FQGNSA.

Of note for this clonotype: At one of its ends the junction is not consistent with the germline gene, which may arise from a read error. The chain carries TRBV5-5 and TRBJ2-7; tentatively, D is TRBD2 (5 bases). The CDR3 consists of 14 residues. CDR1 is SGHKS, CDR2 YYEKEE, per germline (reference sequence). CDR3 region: CASSSYEGGYEQYF. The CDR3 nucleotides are TGTGCGAGCAGCTCCTATGAGGGTGGATACGAGCAGTACTTC.

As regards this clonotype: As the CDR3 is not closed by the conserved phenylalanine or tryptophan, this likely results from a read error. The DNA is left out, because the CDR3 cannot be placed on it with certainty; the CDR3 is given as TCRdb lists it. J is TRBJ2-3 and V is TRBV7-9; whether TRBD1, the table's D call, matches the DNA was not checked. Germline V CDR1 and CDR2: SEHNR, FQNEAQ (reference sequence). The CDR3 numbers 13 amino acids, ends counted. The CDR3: CASTLGGAPTGAN.

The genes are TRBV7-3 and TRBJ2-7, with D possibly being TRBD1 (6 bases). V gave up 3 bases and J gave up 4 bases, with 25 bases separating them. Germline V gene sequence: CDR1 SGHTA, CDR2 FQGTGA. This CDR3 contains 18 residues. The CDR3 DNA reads TGTGCCAGCAGCTTGGACAGAGGTGCTCCTACGAGCAGTTACGAGCAGTACGTC. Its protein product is CASSLDRGAPTSSYEQYV.

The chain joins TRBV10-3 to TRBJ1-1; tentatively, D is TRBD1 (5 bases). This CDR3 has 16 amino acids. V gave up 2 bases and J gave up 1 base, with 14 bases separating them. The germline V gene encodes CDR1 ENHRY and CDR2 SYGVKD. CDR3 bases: TGTGCCATCAGTGAGGGGGGAGGGACCAGGAACACTGAAGCTTTCTTT. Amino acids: CAISEGGGTRNTEAFF.

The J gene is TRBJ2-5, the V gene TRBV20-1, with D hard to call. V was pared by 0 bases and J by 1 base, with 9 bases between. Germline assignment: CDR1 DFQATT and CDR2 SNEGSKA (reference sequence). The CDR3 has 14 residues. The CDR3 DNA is TGCAGTGCTAGAGACACGGTGGTCCAAGAGACCCAGTACTTC. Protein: CSARDTVVQETQYF.

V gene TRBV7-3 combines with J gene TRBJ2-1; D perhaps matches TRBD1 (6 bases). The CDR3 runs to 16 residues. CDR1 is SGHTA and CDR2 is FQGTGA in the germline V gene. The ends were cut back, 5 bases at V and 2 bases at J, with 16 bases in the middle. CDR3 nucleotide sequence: TGTGCCAGCAGCCTACGGATTGGGGGCACCTACAATGAGCAGTTCTTC. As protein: CASSLRIGGTYNEQFF.

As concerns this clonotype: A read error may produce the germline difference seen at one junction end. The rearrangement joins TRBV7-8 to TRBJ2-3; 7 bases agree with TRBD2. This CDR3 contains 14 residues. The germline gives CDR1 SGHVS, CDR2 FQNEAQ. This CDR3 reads CASGPGGGPRTPDF. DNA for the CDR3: TGTGCCAGCGGCCCGGGGGGAGGTCCCAGAACGCCGGATTTT.

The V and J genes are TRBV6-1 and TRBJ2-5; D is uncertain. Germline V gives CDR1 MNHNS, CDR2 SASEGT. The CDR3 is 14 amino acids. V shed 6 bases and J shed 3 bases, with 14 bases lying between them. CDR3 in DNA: TGTGCCAGCAGGAGAGACACGGTGAAAGAGACCCAGTACTTC. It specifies CASRRDTVKETQYF.

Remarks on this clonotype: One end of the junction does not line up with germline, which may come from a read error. DNA for the CDR3: TGTGCCAGCAGCGACGGGTGCAATACGCCGCATTTTTTT. Its protein product is CASSDGCNTPHFF. V is TRBV9 and J is TRBJ2-3; no reliable D call. CDR3 length equals 13 residues. Germline-derived CDR1 and CDR2 are SGDLS and YYNGEE.

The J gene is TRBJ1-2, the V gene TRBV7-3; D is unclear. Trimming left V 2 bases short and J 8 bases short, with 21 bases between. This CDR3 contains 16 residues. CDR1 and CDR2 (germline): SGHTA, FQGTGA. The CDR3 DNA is TGTGCCAGCAGCTTAGATAGCGACGGCATCGTATACGGCTACACCTTC. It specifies CASSLDSDGIVYGYTF.

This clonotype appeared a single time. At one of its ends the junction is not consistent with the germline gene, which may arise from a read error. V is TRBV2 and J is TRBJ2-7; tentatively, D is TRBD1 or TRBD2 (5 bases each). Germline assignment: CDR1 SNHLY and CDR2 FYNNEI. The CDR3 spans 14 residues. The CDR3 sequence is CATGGRGTATQHYF. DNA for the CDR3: TGTGCCACCGGCGGCCGGGGCACAGCTACGCAGCATTACTTC. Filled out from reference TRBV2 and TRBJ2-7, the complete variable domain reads EPEVTQTPSHQVTQMGQEVILRCVPISNHLYFYWYRQILGQKVEFLVSFYNNEISEKSEIFDDQFSVERPDGSNFTLKIRSTKLEDSAMYFCATGGRGTATQHYFGPGTRLTVT.

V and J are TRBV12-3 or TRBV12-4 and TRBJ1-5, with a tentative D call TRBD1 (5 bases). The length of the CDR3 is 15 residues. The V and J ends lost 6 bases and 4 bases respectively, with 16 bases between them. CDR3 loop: CASRRGVSRNQPQHF. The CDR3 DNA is TGTGCCAGCAGGAGAGGGGTCTCGAGAAATCAGCCCCAGCATTTT.

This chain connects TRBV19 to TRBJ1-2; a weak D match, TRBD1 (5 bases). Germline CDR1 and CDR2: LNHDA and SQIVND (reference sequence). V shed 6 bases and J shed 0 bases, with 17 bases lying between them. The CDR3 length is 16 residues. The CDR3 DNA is TGTGCCAGTAGGGGCAGTCACAGGTTCCCTAACTATGGCTACACCTTC. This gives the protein CASRGSHRFPNYGYTF. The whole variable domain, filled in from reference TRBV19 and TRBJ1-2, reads DGGITQSPKYLFRKEGQNVTLSCEQNLNHDAMYWYRQDPGQGLRLIYYSQIVNDFQKGDIAEGYSVSREKKESFPLTVTSAQKNPTAFYLCASRGSHRFPNYGYTFGSGTRLTVV.

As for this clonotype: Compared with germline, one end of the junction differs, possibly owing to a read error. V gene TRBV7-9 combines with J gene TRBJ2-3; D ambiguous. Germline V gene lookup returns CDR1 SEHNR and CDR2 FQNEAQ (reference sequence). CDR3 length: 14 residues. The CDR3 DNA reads TGTGCCAGCAAGCGACCGACCGGCACAGAGACGCAGTATTTT. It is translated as CASKRPTGTETQYF.

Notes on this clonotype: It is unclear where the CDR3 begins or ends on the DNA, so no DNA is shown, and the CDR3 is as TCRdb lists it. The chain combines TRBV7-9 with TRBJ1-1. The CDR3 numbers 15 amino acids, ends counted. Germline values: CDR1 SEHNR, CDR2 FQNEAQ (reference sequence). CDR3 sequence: CASSSYDTQYFDPFF.